This entry concerns a single T cell receptor beta chain. Its antigen remains unknown. The assay was immunoSEQ multiplex PCR, and TCRdb's table has in-frame clones only and misses some. The sample includes 70,000 to 95,000 clones, 88% of them seen just once. These data belong to a study of identifying expanded T cells in peripheral blood. This CDR3 is built from 15 residues. CDR1 is SGHTA, CDR2 FQGNSA, per germline. Trimming pared 1 base from V and 0 bases from J, leaving 8 bases between. During the collection period, no donor immune events like infections were recorded. General study points: Variance in clone template counts between roughly two-week samples significantly increased with total template count across all healthy donors. Approximately 1.1 clones differed between technical replicates, versus approximately 16 and 19 over time.

The chain uses TRBV7-2 and TRBJ2-3; no firm D call. The origin of this receptor is a person aged 18 to 70 in good health. Specimen: blood. CDR3 sequence: CASSLGSDSTDTQYF. The CDR3 bases are TGTGCCAGCAGCTTAGGTTCGGATAGCACAGATACGCAGTATTTT.